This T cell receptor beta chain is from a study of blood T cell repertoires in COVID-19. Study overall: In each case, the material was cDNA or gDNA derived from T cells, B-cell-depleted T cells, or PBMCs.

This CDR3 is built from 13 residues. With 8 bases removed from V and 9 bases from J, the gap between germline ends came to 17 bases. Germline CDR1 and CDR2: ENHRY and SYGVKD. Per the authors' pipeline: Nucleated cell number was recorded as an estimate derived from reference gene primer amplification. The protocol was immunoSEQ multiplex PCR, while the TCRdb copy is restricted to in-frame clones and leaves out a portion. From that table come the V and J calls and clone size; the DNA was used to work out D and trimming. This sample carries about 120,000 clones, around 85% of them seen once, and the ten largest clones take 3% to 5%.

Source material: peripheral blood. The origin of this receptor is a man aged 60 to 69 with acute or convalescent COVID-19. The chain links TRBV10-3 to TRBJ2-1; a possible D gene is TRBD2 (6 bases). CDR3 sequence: CAIVRDFTREQFF. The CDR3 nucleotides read TGTGCCATCGTCAGGGACTTTACACGTGAGCAGTTCTTC.